The source of this TCR beta chain is a study of CD8 T cells in Susac syndrome. Germline V gene sequence: CDR1 MDHEN, CDR2 SYDVKM. Trimming at V came to 0 bases and at J to 6 bases, leaving 2 bases not matched to a gene. The CDR3 runs to 17 residues. Study-wide findings and caveats: The study recognized that the number of individuals in its TCR sequencing and HLA analysis was relatively small.

Reverse transcription used roughly 0.45 to 1 ug RNA and random hexamers. By means of immunoSEQ multiplex PCR, TCR beta CDR3 spanning 54 Vbeta and 13 Jbeta underwent amplification. TCRdb reprocessed the immunoSEQ multiplex PCR reads with MiXCR, giving one entry per CDR3 protein. This sample yields over 95,000 distinct CDR3 sequences, of which around 90% are seen a single time; around 0.12% belongs to the top ten. In blood CD8+ and CD4+ T cells, TCR beta underwent sequencing. The healthy controls were matched to patients by age and sex. Concerning this clonotype: Its antigen is unidentified.

The J gene is TRBJ2-2, the V gene TRBV28, with 15 bases aligning to TRBD2. Specimen: CD8+ T cells from PBMCs. The source is a human donor in good health. Written as DNA, the CDR3 is TGTGCCAGCAGTTTATGGGGACTAGCGGGAGGCCCCGGGGAGCTGTTTTTT. Translation gives CASSLWGLAGGPGELFF. The whole variable domain, filled in from reference TRBV28 and TRBJ2-2, reads DVKVTQSSRYLVKRTGEKVFLECVQDMDHENMFWYRQDPGLGLRLIYFSYDVKMKEKGDIPEGYSVSREKKERFSLILESASTNQTSMYLCASSLWGLAGGPGELFFGEGSRLTVL.